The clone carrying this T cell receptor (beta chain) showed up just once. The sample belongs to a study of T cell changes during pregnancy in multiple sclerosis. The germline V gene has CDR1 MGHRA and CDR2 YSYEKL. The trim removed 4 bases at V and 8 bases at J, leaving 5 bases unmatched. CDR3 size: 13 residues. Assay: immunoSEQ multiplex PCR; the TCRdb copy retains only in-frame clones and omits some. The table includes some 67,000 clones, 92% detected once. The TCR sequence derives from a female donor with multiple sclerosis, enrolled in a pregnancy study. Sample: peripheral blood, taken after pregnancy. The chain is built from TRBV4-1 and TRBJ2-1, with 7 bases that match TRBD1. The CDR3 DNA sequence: TGCGCCAGCAGCCCCGGGACAGCCGATGAGCAGTTCTTC. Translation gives CASSPGTADEQFF.